This T cell receptor beta chain was recovered during a study of read filtering for tumor transcriptome and immune sequencing. About the research overall: Under 10 patients were R-ISS I, some 15 were R-ISS II, more than five were R-ISS III.

The CDR3 runs to 14 residues. V dropped 4 bases and J dropped 2 bases, with 12 bases sitting between them. The V gene's germline CDR1 is DFQATT and CDR2 SNEGSKA (reference sequence). This clonotype showed up many times. Its antigen is unidentified. Broader study findings: Correlation between methods rose after single-read clonotypes were removed. Even smaller IR-seq throughput identified most shared clonotypes.

The library was built from 400 ng RNA with molecular barcoded adaptors for alpha/delta and beta/gamma chains. TCRdb re-derived calls from the reads in MiXCR, one entry per CDR3 protein. Found here are 40,000 to 50,000 distinct CDR3 sequences, roughly 13% of them singletons; the top ten hold approximately 28%. The material sequenced was a population of CD138-negative cells sorted from bone marrow. The receptor was derived from a donor at least 40 years old with multiple myeloma. The V call is TRBV20-1, the J call TRBJ1-3; tentatively, D is TRBD1 (6 bases). The CDR3 is CSAKFPGAGNTIYF. Here the CDR3 DNA reads TGCAGTGCTAAGTTTCCAGGGGCTGGAAACACCATATATTTT.